The clone carrying this T cell receptor (beta chain) was detected once. The V gene's germline CDR1 is KGHSH and CDR2 LQKENI. The CDR3 is made up of 16 amino acids. V lost 3 bases and J 4 bases, leaving 18 bases between the germline ends. Followed longitudinally, the Seattle patients had been enrolled during active infection. This entry is derived from a study of blood T cell repertoires in COVID-19. Background on the study: Specimens from acute and convalescent COVID-19 originated in the United States, Italy and Spain. PBMCs, B-cell-depleted T cells, or T cells were the source of the cDNA or gDNA that made up the material.

In the original workflow: Estimation of nucleated cell counts relied on the amplification of reference gene primers. The table came from immunoSEQ multiplex PCR; TCRdb's copy has only in-frame clones and leaves some out. V and J calls and clone size follow that table, whereas D and trimming were derived from the DNA. The data contain 40,000 to 50,000 clones, 75% to 90% of them singletons. This clonotype originated in an elderly woman with COVID-19, enrolled during active disease. The chain combines TRBV18 with TRBJ1-1; D uncertain. The sample taken for sequencing was peripheral blood. The CDR3 sequence: CASSPRPGSPGTEAFF. The CDR3 nucleotides are TGTGCCAGCTCACCCCGACCGGGATCCCCGGGCACTGAAGCTTTCTTT.